This T cell receptor beta chain emerged from a study of metastatic and nonmetastatic thyroid tumors. Overall study: Repertoire comparisons spanned blood and tumor or nodule tissue from malignant and benign thyroid patients.

Germline loops: CDR1 LNHDA, CDR2 SQIVND (reference sequence). Trimming cost V 1 base and J 9 bases, with 10 bases left between them. The CDR3 loop spans 13 amino acids. Until they underwent thyroid surgery, no patient had received any treatment. In its sample, this clone is medium-sized. Authors' processing steps: Clinicopathological groups of papillary thyroid cancer showed CDR3 differences that were used to build a distant-metastasis classifier. TCRdb re-clonotyped the PCR reads through MiXCR. TCRdb's processing, not the authors' own work, is the source of the V and J calls. The sample lists about 5,100 clones, over 15% occurring once.

The source material was adjacent normal tissue. This receptor was obtained from a female donor with papillary thyroid cancer or a benign thyroid nodule (not recorded which). Some clones in this sample may be carry-over from other donors' samples. The gene calls are TRBV19 and TRBJ2-1; D unresolved. The DNA for the CDR3 is TGTGCCAGTAGTATAGGAATAGAGGCTGAGCAGTTCTTC. Translating it yields CASSIGIEAEQFF.